A selection of T cell receptor beta chains follows, all from one sample in a study of blood T cell repertoires in COVID-19. Sequencing used immunoSEQ multiplex PCR; TCRdb keeps in-frame clones, though not all of them. Among 200,000 to 250,000 clones, around 89% were seen once, and the ten largest hold less than 0.9%. Sequencing used PBMCs or T cells enriched from blood (not recorded which). These receptors originate from a man aged 45-65 years who had been exposed to COVID-19. Each CDR3 is given with its conserved first and last residue. The D gene is left open where the match is weak. For some rows the clone size is stated as once, few or many, or as a class when expanded; others skip it.

CDR3aa: CASSLAQGNTEAFF; CDR3nt: TGTGCCAGCAGCTTGGCCCAGGGAAACACTGAAGCTTTCTTT; abundance: .; d_gene: .; v_gene: TRBV5-4; j_gene: TRBJ1-1
CDR3aa: CASSLDFRRGEKLFF; CDR3nt: TGTGCCAGCAGCTTAGATTTCAGAAGGGGTGAAAAACTGTTTTTT; abundance: few; d_gene: .; v_gene: TRBV7-2; j_gene: TRBJ1-4
CDR3aa: CASSPVGQGIYNEQFF; CDR3nt: TGTGCCAGCAGCCCCGTCGGACAGGGGATCTACAATGAGCAGTTCTTC; abundance: .; d_gene: TRBD1; v_gene: TRBV14; j_gene: TRBJ2-1
CDR3aa: CASSFLPGQGYEQYF; CDR3nt: TGTGCCAGCAGCTTTTTACCGGGACAGGGCTACGAGCAGTACTTC; abundance: .; d_gene: TRBD1; v_gene: TRBV5-5; j_gene: TRBJ2-7
CDR3aa: CASSYYVSNQPQHF; CDR3nt: TGCGCCAGCAGCTACTACGTGAGCAATCAGCCCCAGCATTTT; abundance: .; d_gene: .; v_gene: TRBV4-1; j_gene: TRBJ1-5
CDR3aa: CASSQQGARGNTIYF; CDR3nt: TGTGCCAGCAGCCAACAGGGGGCAAGAGGAAACACCATATATTTT; abundance: .; d_gene: TRBD1; v_gene: TRBV5-4; j_gene: TRBJ1-3
CDR3aa: CATSATRSSGSYNEQFF; CDR3nt: TGTGCCACCAGTGCGACGAGGTCCTCGGGGTCCTACAATGAGCAGTTCTTC; abundance: .; d_gene: .; v_gene: TRBV24-1; j_gene: TRBJ2-1
CDR3aa: CATSIGQGGYGYTF; CDR3nt: TGTGCCACCAGCATTGGACAGGGCGGGTATGGCTACACCTTC; abundance: .; d_gene: TRBD1; v_gene: TRBV15; j_gene: TRBJ1-2
CDR3aa: CASSSWAYQGKLFF; CDR3nt: TGTGCCAGCAGCTCCTGGGCGTACCAGGGAAAACTGTTTTTT; abundance: .; d_gene: .; v_gene: TRBV7-2; j_gene: TRBJ1-4
CDR3aa: CASSDGTGGAYTQYF; CDR3nt: TGCGCCAGCAGCGACGGGACAGGGGGCGCGTATACGCAGTATTTT; abundance: .; d_gene: TRBD1; v_gene: TRBV5-1; j_gene: TRBJ2-3
CDR3aa: CASSSASPGTQYF; CDR3nt: TGTGCCAGCAGCTCAGCCTCTCCGGGGACCCAGTACTTC; abundance: .; d_gene: .; v_gene: TRBV7-3; j_gene: TRBJ2-5
CDR3aa: CASSLRVAGEETQYF; CDR3nt: TGTGCCAGCAGCTTAAGGGTAGCGGGAGAAGAGACCCAGTACTTC; abundance: .; d_gene: TRBD2; v_gene: TRBV11-2; j_gene: TRBJ2-5
CDR3aa: CASSLATVNTEAFF; CDR3nt: TGCGCCAGCAGCTTGGCTACGGTGAACACTGAAGCTTTCTTT; abundance: .; d_gene: .; v_gene: TRBV5-1; j_gene: TRBJ1-1
CDR3aa: CASSYSRFAKNIQYF; CDR3nt: TGTGCCAGCAGTTACTCGAGGTTCGCCAAAAACATTCAGTACTTC; abundance: .; d_gene: .; v_gene: TRBV6-5; j_gene: TRBJ2-4
CDR3aa: CASSVRQAADTEAFF; CDR3nt: TGTGCCAGCAGTGTCCGACAGGCAGCGGACACTGAAGCTTTCTTT; abundance: .; d_gene: .; v_gene: TRBV2; j_gene: TRBJ1-1
CDR3aa: CAWSEGGTFYGYTF; CDR3nt: TGTGCCTGGAGTGAAGGCGGGACCTTCTATGGCTACACCTTC; abundance: .; d_gene: .; v_gene: TRBV30; j_gene: TRBJ1-2
CDR3aa: CASNRLAVSYNEQFF; CDR3nt: TGCGCCAGCAATCGACTAGCTGTCTCCTACAATGAGCAGTTCTTC; abundance: few; d_gene: TRBD2; v_gene: TRBV10-2; j_gene: TRBJ2-1
CDR3aa: CSVDLGTDTQYF; CDR3nt: TGCAGCGTGGATCTAGGCACAGATACGCAGTATTTT; abundance: .; d_gene: .; v_gene: TRBV29-1; j_gene: TRBJ2-3
CDR3aa: CASSPPQTDTQYF; CDR3nt: TGTGCCAGCAGCCCGCCCCAGACAGATACGCAGTATTTT; abundance: many; d_gene: .; v_gene: TRBV5-4; j_gene: TRBJ2-3
CDR3aa: CASSEPPGVGYGYTF; CDR3nt: TGTGCCAGCAGTGAACCCCCAGGCGTCGGCTATGGCTACACCTTC; abundance: once; d_gene: .; v_gene: TRBV2; j_gene: TRBJ1-2
CDR3aa: CASSAYGRTGDEQFF; CDR3nt: TGTGCCAGTAGTGCCTACGGTAGGACAGGCGATGAGCAGTTCTTC; abundance: .; d_gene: TRBD1; v_gene: TRBV19; j_gene: TRBJ2-1
CDR3aa: CASSPRTSGSGSTDTQYF; CDR3nt: TGTGCCAGCTCACCACGAACTAGCGGGAGCGGAAGCACAGATACGCAGTATTTT; abundance: .; d_gene: TRBD2; v_gene: TRBV18; j_gene: TRBJ2-3
CDR3aa: CASSRRGGTPSTDTQYF; CDR3nt: TGTGCCAGCAGCCGCCGGGGGGGAACCCCTAGCACAGATACGCAGTATTTT; abundance: once; d_gene: TRBD2; v_gene: TRBV9; j_gene: TRBJ2-3
CDR3aa: CAISEGQGVGSNQPQHF; CDR3nt: TGTGCCATCAGTGAGGGACAGGGGGTTGGAAGCAATCAGCCCCAGCATTTT; abundance: .; d_gene: TRBD1; v_gene: TRBV10-3; j_gene: TRBJ1-5
CDR3aa: CASSEARLNEKLFF; CDR3nt: TGTGCCAGCAGTGAAGCCAGGCTTAATGAAAAACTGTTTTTT; abundance: .; d_gene: .; v_gene: TRBV2; j_gene: TRBJ1-4
CDR3aa: CASSSGTSYGYTF; CDR3nt: TGTGCCAGCAGTTCCGGGACAAGCTATGGCTACACCTTC; abundance: .; d_gene: .; v_gene: TRBV12-3/TRBV12-4; j_gene: TRBJ1-2
CDR3aa: CASALYSEQYF; CDR3nt: TGTGCTAGTGCCCTATATTCCGAGCAGTACTTC; abundance: .; d_gene: .; v_gene: TRBV12-5; j_gene: TRBJ2-7
CDR3aa: CASSVDGGRSQPQHF; CDR3nt: TGTGCCAGCAGCGTTGACGGGGGGCGCAGTCAGCCCCAGCATTTT; abundance: .; d_gene: .; v_gene: TRBV6-5; j_gene: TRBJ1-5
CDR3aa: CASSLNRGPHLNTEAFF; CDR3nt: TGCGCCAGCAGCTTGAACAGGGGCCCCCATCTGAACACTGAAGCTTTCTTT; abundance: .; d_gene: TRBD1; v_gene: TRBV5-1; j_gene: TRBJ1-1
CDR3aa: CASSPLRGSYNEQFF; CDR3nt: TGTGCCAGTAGTCCCCTAAGGGGTAGCTACAATGAGCAGTTCTTC; abundance: .; d_gene: .; v_gene: TRBV19; j_gene: TRBJ2-1
CDR3aa: CASSEWGVTNYGYTF; CDR3nt: TGTGCCAGCAGTGAATGGGGGGTGACCAACTATGGCTACACCTTC; abundance: once; d_gene: .; v_gene: TRBV6-1; j_gene: TRBJ1-2
CDR3aa: CASSIGQSTDTQYF; CDR3nt: TGTGCCAGCAGCATCGGACAGAGTACAGATACGCAGTATTTT; abundance: .; d_gene: .; v_gene: TRBV7-9; j_gene: TRBJ2-3
CDR3aa: CASSYTRQGTAEKLFF; CDR3nt: TGTGCCAGCAGTTACACCAGACAGGGAACCGCCGAAAAACTGTTTTTT; abundance: .; d_gene: TRBD1; v_gene: TRBV6-5; j_gene: TRBJ1-4
CDR3aa: CASTIAGAGDTQYF; CDR3nt: TGTGCCAGCACCATAGCGGGGGCCGGGGATACGCAGTATTTT; abundance: few; d_gene: TRBD2; v_gene: TRBV5-5; j_gene: TRBJ2-3
CDR3aa: CATPSQGSQGNYGYTF; CDR3nt: TGTGCCACCCCATCCCAGGGGTCACAAGGAAACTATGGCTACACCTTC; abundance: .; d_gene: .; v_gene: TRBV7-9; j_gene: TRBJ1-2
CDR3aa: CASSLRLAGWNEQFF; CDR3nt: TGTGCCAGCAGCTTGAGGCTAGCGGGCTGGAATGAGCAGTTCTTC; abundance: .; d_gene: TRBD2; v_gene: TRBV5-6; j_gene: TRBJ2-1
CDR3aa: CASSPGSNQPQHF; CDR3nt: TGTGCCAGCAGCCCGGGGAGCAATCAGCCCCAGCATTTT; abundance: .; d_gene: .; v_gene: TRBV5-4; j_gene: TRBJ1-5
CDR3aa: CAWSARTGGNNQPQHF; CDR3nt: TGTGCCTGGAGTGCCCGGACAGGGGGAAACAATCAGCCCCAGCATTTT; abundance: .; d_gene: TRBD1; v_gene: TRBV30; j_gene: TRBJ1-5
CDR3aa: CASSLSRGGLNTEAFF; CDR3nt: TGCGCCAGCAGCTTGTCCCGGGGAGGGTTGAACACTGAAGCTTTCTTT; abundance: .; d_gene: .; v_gene: TRBV5-1; j_gene: TRBJ1-1
CDR3aa: CASSSGGNQPQHF; CDR3nt: TGTGCCAGCAGTTCAGGGGGCAATCAGCCCCAGCATTTT; abundance: .; d_gene: .; v_gene: TRBV28; j_gene: TRBJ1-5
CDR3aa: CASSVGSGYTF; CDR3nt: TGTGCCAGCAGCGTAGGTTCGGGCTACACCTTC; abundance: once; d_gene: .; v_gene: TRBV9; j_gene: TRBJ1-2
CDR3aa: CASTKETVNTEAFF; CDR3nt: TGCGCCAGCACCAAGGAGACAGTGAACACTGAAGCTTTCTTT; abundance: .; d_gene: .; v_gene: TRBV5-1; j_gene: TRBJ1-1
CDR3aa: CASSPRQGVRNEQFF; CDR3nt: TGTGCCAGCAGTCCGAGACAGGGGGTTAGGAATGAGCAGTTCTTC; abundance: .; d_gene: TRBD1; v_gene: TRBV28; j_gene: TRBJ2-1
CDR3aa: CASSEGLAGEHEQFF; CDR3nt: TGCGCCAGCAGCGAGGGACTAGCGGGAGAGCATGAGCAGTTCTTC; abundance: .; d_gene: TRBD2; v_gene: TRBV10-1; j_gene: TRBJ2-1
CDR3aa: CAIRGAGETQYF; CDR3nt: TGTGCCATCAGGGGGGCCGGCGAGACCCAGTACTTC; abundance: .; d_gene: .; v_gene: TRBV10-3; j_gene: TRBJ2-5
CDR3aa: CASSQPGPWQTEAFF; CDR3nt: TGCGCCAGCAGCCAACCGGGTCCCTGGCAAACTGAAGCTTTCTTT; abundance: .; d_gene: .; v_gene: TRBV4-1; j_gene: TRBJ1-1
CDR3aa: CSASQLATYNEQFF; CDR3nt: TGCAGTGCTAGTCAACTAGCTACCTACAATGAGCAGTTCTTC; abundance: once; d_gene: .; v_gene: TRBV20-1; j_gene: TRBJ2-1
CDR3aa: CASSEGETIFYEQYF; CDR3nt: TGTGCCAGCAGTGAAGGGGAGACAATATTCTACGAGCAGTACTTC; abundance: .; d_gene: .; v_gene: TRBV6-1; j_gene: TRBJ2-7
CDR3aa: CASSPETGATGELFF; CDR3nt: TGCGCCAGCAGCCCGGAGACAGGGGCCACCGGGGAGCTGTTTTTT; abundance: .; d_gene: TRBD1; v_gene: TRBV5-1; j_gene: TRBJ2-2
CDR3aa: CSVEAAGGSQYF; CDR3nt: TGCAGCGTTGAGGCAGCGGGGGGGTCCCAGTACTTC; abundance: .; d_gene: TRBD2; v_gene: TRBV29-1; j_gene: TRBJ2-5
CDR3aa: CASSLWGTANEKLFF; CDR3nt: TGTGCCAGCAGTTTATGGGGGACAGCTAATGAAAAACTGTTTTTT; abundance: .; d_gene: TRBD1; v_gene: TRBV27; j_gene: TRBJ1-4
CDR3aa: CASSLMVANYGYTF; CDR3nt: TGTGCCAGCAGCTTAATGGTAGCTAACTATGGCTACACCTTC; abundance: .; d_gene: .; v_gene: TRBV7-2; j_gene: TRBJ1-2
CDR3aa: CASSEQTGPTEAFF; CDR3nt: TGTGCCAGCAGCGAGCAGACAGGGCCGACTGAAGCTTTCTTT; abundance: .; d_gene: TRBD1; v_gene: TRBV7-3; j_gene: TRBJ1-1
CDR3aa: CASRTRAGGGYTGELFF; CDR3nt: TGCGCCAGCAGAACAAGAGCGGGAGGGGGGTACACCGGGGAGCTGTTTTTT; abundance: .; d_gene: TRBD2; v_gene: TRBV5-1; j_gene: TRBJ2-2
CDR3aa: CASSRDRAVDTQYF; CDR3nt: TGTGCCAGCAGTAGGGACAGGGCGGTCGATACGCAGTATTTT; abundance: .; d_gene: TRBD1; v_gene: TRBV28; j_gene: TRBJ2-3
CDR3aa: CAWSGREYSPLHF; CDR3nt: TGTGCCTGGAGTGGCAGGGAATATTCACCCCTCCACTTT; abundance: .; d_gene: .; v_gene: TRBV30; j_gene: TRBJ1-6
CDR3aa: CASSFSYNEQFF; CDR3nt: TGTGCCAGCAGCTTCAGTTACAATGAGCAGTTCTTC; abundance: .; d_gene: .; v_gene: TRBV7-2; j_gene: TRBJ2-1
CDR3aa: CASSFSQGYASEQYF; CDR3nt: TGCGCCAGCAGCTTCTCCCAGGGCTACGCAAGCGAGCAGTACTTC; abundance: few; d_gene: .; v_gene: TRBV5-1; j_gene: TRBJ2-7
CDR3aa: CASSDSGAGEKLFF; CDR3nt: TGTGCCAGCAGTGACAGCGGGGCCGGTGAAAAACTGTTTTTT; abundance: .; d_gene: .; v_gene: TRBV25-1; j_gene: TRBJ1-4